Following are 25 T cell receptor beta chains from one sample sequenced in a study of CD8 T cells in ankylosing spondylitis. TCRdb analysed the 5' RACE reads with MiXCR anew, one entry per CDR3 protein. The repertoire consists of under 450,000 distinct CDR3 sequences, with 20% to 25% occurring once and the leading ten covering roughly 14%. What was sequenced was blood, either unsorted or a sorted T cell fraction (not recorded which). The source of these receptors is a male donor with ankylosing spondylitis or in good health (not recorded which).

This clonotype was detected a few times. The chain uses TRBV12-3 or TRBV12-4 and TRBJ2-6, with 7 bases fitting TRBD1. The V and J ends lost 3 bases and 2 bases, in that order; junction bases with no gene match: 1. CDR3 length equals 15 residues. The CDR3: CASSFDRAGANVLTF. The CDR3 DNA follows: TGTGCCAGCAGTTTTGACAGGGCTGGGGCCAACGTCCTGACTTTC.

This clonotype came up a few times. This CDR3 is CSASAGGPTDTQYF. The CDR3 coding sequence is TGCAGCGCTTCGGCAGGGGGCCCCACAGATACGCAGTATTTT. This sequence joins TRBV29-1 and TRBJ2-3; 8 bases are shared with TRBD1. CDR1 is SQVTM and CDR2 is ANQGSEA in the germline V gene. J gave up 2 bases and V 7 bases, and 8 bases lay outside the gene matches. CDR3 length equals 14 residues.

This clonotype was seen a handful of times. This chain connects TRBV4-2 to TRBJ2-1; D unresolved. The CDR3 spans 12 residues. Trimming took off 2 bases at V and 7 bases at J, with 6 bases between the two ends. Germline V gene lookup returns CDR1 LGHNA and CDR2 YNFKEQ. CDR3 nucleotides: TGTGCCAGCAGCCAACAGCGAAATGAGCAGTTCTTC. Translation: CASSQQRNEQFF.

The V call is TRBV29-1, the J call TRBJ2-1; a weak D match, TRBD2 (5 bases). Trimming removed 2 bases at V and 0 bases at J, with 8 bases between. The CDR3 has 14 residues. Per the germline V gene, CDR1 is SQVTM and CDR2 is ANQGSEA. The DNA of the CDR3 is TGCAGCGTTGAATTTGGGAGCTCCTACAATGAGCAGTTCTTC. This codes for CSVEFGSSYNEQFF.

This sequence joins TRBV6-1 and TRBJ2-1, with 12 nucleotides matching TRBD1. The germline V gene encodes CDR1 MNHNS and CDR2 SASEGT. V lost 6 bases and J lost 2; bases outside the gene matches: 11. This CDR3 comprises 18 residues. The CDR3 protein is CASSLHPGQGAPYNEQFF. DNA for the CDR3: TGTGCCAGCAGCCTTCATCCGGGACAGGGGGCCCCCTACAATGAGCAGTTCTTC.

The chain combines TRBV20-1 with TRBJ2-7; D is perhaps TRBD2 (6 bases). CDR1 DFQATT and CDR2 SNEGSKA come from the germline V gene (reference sequence). V shed 6 bases and J shed 3 bases, with 18 bases lying between them. This CDR3 has 14 amino acids. The CDR3 DNA sequence: TGCAGTGCAACTCCGGGACTCGTAGTCTACGAGCAGTACTTC. It translates to CSATPGLVVYEQYF.

The gene calls are TRBV5-1 and TRBJ2-3; 10 bases are shared with TRBD2. The CDR3 spans 18 residues. J gave up 1 base and V 2 bases, and 10 bases lay outside the gene matches. Germline lookup yields CDR1 SGHRS and CDR2 YFSETQ. In nucleotides, the CDR3 is TGCGCCAGCAGCTTACGTAGCGGGGGGACGACTCGCACAGATACGCAGTATTTT. Protein product: CASSLRSGGTTRTDTQYF.

This clonotype was recorded a few times. The rearrangement joins TRBV12-3 or TRBV12-4 to TRBJ2-2; D is ambiguous. This CDR3 is built from 13 residues. Between the trimmed V and J ends, which lost 3 bases and 7 bases, there was a span of 9 bases. The CDR3 DNA is TGTGCCAGCAGTTTCAAGGCTAGCGGGGAGCTGTTTTTT. Translating gives CASSFKASGELFF.

This clonotype has more than one count but fewer than ten. The chain carries TRBV28 and TRBJ1-5, with D perhaps matching TRBD1 (5 bases). The germline gives CDR1 MDHEN, CDR2 SYDVKM. This CDR3 has 15 residues. V lost 6 bases and J 6 bases, leaving 18 bases between the germline ends. The CDR3 loop reads CASSSDDWDGQPQHF. In DNA, the CDR3 is TGTGCCAGCAGCTCCGACGACTGGGACGGTCAGCCCCAGCATTTT.

This clonotype came up a few times. The chain carries TRBV5-1 and TRBJ2-6; D unclear. Germline V CDR1 and CDR2: SGHRS, YFSETQ. V dropped 4 bases and J dropped 0 bases, with 17 bases sitting between them. This CDR3 comprises 18 residues. CDR3 sequence: CASSLKWAESSGANVLTF. In DNA, the CDR3 is TGCGCCAGCAGCCTGAAATGGGCAGAGAGCTCTGGGGCCAACGTCCTGACTTTC.

This clonotype appeared a few times. This chain joins TRBV4-1 and TRBJ2-2, with D possibly being TRBD2 (5 bases). V was pared by 1 base and J by 2 bases, with 11 bases between. In germline, CDR1 is MGHRA, CDR2 YSYEKL. The CDR3 runs to 16 residues. The chain's CDR3 is CASSQAAGVNTGELFF. The CDR3 coding sequence is TGCGCCAGCAGCCAAGCGGCCGGGGTAAACACCGGGGAGCTGTTTTTT.

The rearrangement uses TRBV15 and TRBJ2-1; D is unclear. Germline-derived CDR1 and CDR2 are LNHNV and YYDKDF (reference sequence). The CDR3 is 14 amino acids. V was clipped by 5 bases and J by 5 bases, with 13 bases between them. The CDR3 protein is CATSLRNRDNEQFF. Written as DNA, the CDR3 is TGTGCCACCAGCCTACGAAATCGGGACAATGAGCAGTTCTTC.

This chain joins TRBV29-1 and TRBJ2-5; D perhaps matches TRBD2 (5 bases). CDR1 and CDR2 from the germline V gene are SQVTM and ANQGSEA. CDR3 length: 13 amino acids. Between the trimmed V and J ends, which lost 5 bases and 4 bases, there was a span of 14 bases. The CDR3 region has the DNA TGCAGCGTTCGGCCGGGGATGGGAGAGACCCAGTACTTC. This translates into CSVRPGMGETQYF. Together with reference TRBV29-1 and TRBJ2-5, the CDR3 gives the full variable domain: SAVISQKPSRDICQRGTSLTIQCQVDSQVTMMFWYRQQPGQSLTLIATANQGSEATYESGFVIDKFPISRPNLTFSTLTVSNMSPEDSSIYLCSVRPGMGETQYFGPGTRLLVL.

This sequence joins TRBV4-1 and TRBJ2-7; D remains ambiguous. There are 16 residues in the CDR3. From germline, CDR1 is MGHRA and CDR2 YSYEKL. Trimming removed 1 base from V and 2 bases from J, with 15 bases in between. The CDR3 sequence is CASSQVFGQEPYEQYF. CDR3 in DNA: TGCGCCAGCAGCCAAGTATTTGGGCAGGAGCCCTACGAGCAGTACTTC.

About this clonotype itself: The junction departs from the called germline gene at one end, perhaps through a read error. CDR3 amino acids: CASSQQDYPTTHF. CDR3 sequence (DNA): TGTGCCAGCAGCCAACAAGACTACCCGACCACTCATTTT. V gene TRBV7-9 combines with J gene TRBJ2-3, with a possible D match to TRBD2 (5 bases). Looked up from germline, CDR1 is SEHNR and CDR2 is FQNEAQ (reference sequence). The length of the CDR3 is 13 residues.

The chain uses TRBV5-5 and TRBJ2-5; D is possibly TRBD1 (5 bases). Trimming cost V 4 bases and J 2 bases, with 9 bases left between them. This CDR3 is 13 amino acids long. CDR1 is SGHKS and CDR2 is YYEKEE in the germline V gene (reference sequence). In DNA, the CDR3 is TGTGCCAGCAGCCGGACACTTCAAGAGACCCAGTACTTC. As protein: CASSRTLQETQYF.

This clonotype has more than one count but fewer than ten. The chain employs TRBV29-1 and TRBJ2-5; 8 nucleotides line up with TRBD1. Germline loops: CDR1 SQVTM, CDR2 ANQGSEA. The J segment lost 5 bases and the V segment lost 3 bases, leaving 5 bases of the junction unmatched. The CDR3 extends over 13 amino acids. For the CDR3, the DNA is TGCAGCGTTGAGACAGGGGTTGGGGAGACCCAGTACTTC. Residues: CSVETGVGETQYF.

This clonotype was seen only once. The V and J genes are TRBV20-1 and TRBJ2-5; 8 bases fit TRBD2. Germline CDR1 reads DFQATT; CDR2 reads SNEGSKA (reference sequence). Germline trimming cut 0 bases from V and 2 bases from J; bases unmatched to any gene: 8. The CDR3 contains 16 residues. The CDR3 sequence is CSARDLAGGGQETQYF. The DNA for the CDR3 is TGCAGTGCTAGAGATCTTGCGGGGGGTGGGCAAGAGACCCAGTACTTC.

The rearrangement links TRBV7-9 to TRBJ2-7; 11 positions agree with TRBD2. V shed 5 bases, J shed 3 bases, and the junction held 6 bases outside the gene matches. Germline V gene sequence: CDR1 SEHNR, CDR2 FQNEAQ (reference sequence). CDR3 size: 15 residues. The CDR3 DNA follows: TGTGCCAGCAGCCATGGGACTAGCGGCGTCTACGAGCAGTACTTC. It encodes CASSHGTSGVYEQYF.

The chain joins TRBV6-1 to TRBJ2-4; D gene ambiguous. CDR1 MNHNS and CDR2 SASEGT come from the germline V gene. This CDR3 has 14 residues. Trimming stripped 8 bases from V and 0 bases from J, with 11 bases between. In nucleotides, the CDR3 is TGTGCCAGCTCCAGTCCCCAAGCCAAAAACATTCAGTACTTC. Translating it yields CASSSPQAKNIQYF.

V and J are TRBV6-5 and TRBJ1-1, with 9 bases identical to TRBD1. J lost 0 bases, V lost 2 bases, and 7 bases had no gene match. CDR1 and CDR2 (germline): MNHEY, SVGAGI. This CDR3 has 17 amino acids. CDR3 sequence reads: CASSYLGTGIMNTEAFF. CDR3 DNA: TGTGCCAGCAGTTACCTCGGGACAGGGATAATGAACACTGAAGCTTTCTTT.

This chain connects TRBV12-5 to TRBJ2-1; D not resolved. In germline, CDR1 is LGHNT, CDR2 FRNRAP. V lost 0 bases, J lost 6 bases, and 3 bases lay in between. CDR3 length: 12 amino acids. As DNA, the CDR3 is TGTGCTAGTGGTTTGGTTCCCAATGAGCAGTTCTTC. Translated, it gives CASGLVPNEQFF. The complete variable domain, with remaining parts taken from reference TRBV12-5 and TRBJ2-1, reads DARVTQTPRHKVTEMGQEVTMRCQPILGHNTVFWYRQTMMQGLELLAYFRNRAPLDDSGMPKDRFSAEMPDATLATLKIQPSEPRDSAVYFCASGLVPNEQFFGPGTRLTVL.

This clonotype was seen once. The chain uses TRBV3-1 and TRBJ2-5; D possibly corresponds to TRBD2 (6 bases). V was shortened by 4 bases and J by 4 bases, with 16 bases between the two germline ends. In germline, CDR1 is LGHDT, CDR2 YNNKEL (reference sequence). CDR3 length: 15 residues. The CDR3 DNA follows: TGTGCCAGCAGCCCCCTGGGGGGTGTTCCAGAGACCCAGTACTTC. It translates to CASSPLGGVPETQYF.

The chain recombines TRBV9 with TRBJ1-1; 9 bases fit TRBD1. The ends lost 0 bases at V and 3 bases at J; junction bases unmatched: 3. CDR1 SGDLS and CDR2 YYNGEE come from the germline V gene. The CDR3 extends over 15 amino acids. The CDR3 bases are TGTGCCAGCAGCGTAGGTACAGGGGGCTACACTGAAGCTTTCTTT. Its translation is CASSVGTGGYTEAFF.

The CDR3 region is CASSTPRTGLETQYF. CDR3 DNA: TGTGCCAGCAGCACCCCTAGGACAGGGCTAGAGACCCAGTACTTC. This sequence joins TRBV28 and TRBJ2-5, with 8 bases that match TRBD1. CDR1 and CDR2 (germline): MDHEN, SYDVKM. V trimming: 6 bases; J trimming: 4 bases; junction bases outside the gene matches: 10. The length of the CDR3 is 15 residues.